A single sample gave rise to the 9 T cell receptor beta chains below, sequenced in a study of early T cells in non-severe SARS-CoV-2 infection. One entry per CDR3 protein results from TCRdb running MiXCR on the 5' RACE reads. This sample has under 70,000 distinct CDR3 sequences, with 11% found just once. Sequenced input: whole blood. Receptors originate from an adult who was a healthcare worker with PCR-confirmed SARS-CoV-2 infection or an uninfected control (not recorded which).

The chain joins TRBV2 to TRBJ1-6; no clear D. CDR1 and CDR2 (germline): SNHLY, FYNNEI. V dropped 8 bases and J dropped 7 bases, with 12 bases sitting between them. CDR3 length: 13 residues. CDR3 bases: TGTGCCAGCCGGGCAGCACTCAATTCACCCCTCCACTTT. This sequence encodes CASRAALNSPLHF.

In its sample, this clonotype was seen many times. The rearrangement joins TRBV7-9 to TRBJ2-5; TRBD2 is a possible D gene (6 bases). The CDR3 loop spans 15 amino acids. The germline gives CDR1 SEHNR, CDR2 FQNEAQ (reference sequence). V was clipped by 5 bases and J by 0 bases, with 13 bases between them. CDR3 nucleotide sequence: TGTGCCAGCAGCCCCACTAGCTACTACCAAGAGACCCAGTACTTC. Its translation is CASSPTSYYQETQYF.

This chain connects TRBV5-1 to TRBJ2-1, with D uncertain. Trimming cost V 0 bases and J 6 bases, with 13 bases left between them. Per germline, CDR1 SGHRS and CDR2 YFSETQ. This CDR3 is built from 15 residues. The CDR3 loop reads CASSLGPQTSNEQFF. The CDR3 region has the DNA TGCGCCAGCAGCTTGGGCCCCCAAACGAGCAATGAGCAGTTCTTC.

In its sample, this clonotype was seen many times. V and J are TRBV29-1 and TRBJ2-3; the D is unclear. This CDR3 is built from 10 residues. CDR1 is SQVTM, CDR2 ANQGSEA, per germline. Trimming took 3 bases from V and 5 from J, leaving 3 bases between them. The CDR3, as DNA: TGCAGCGTTGAGGTAGATACGCAGTATTTT. Amino acids: CSVEVDTQYF.

The J gene is TRBJ1-6, the V gene TRBV6-5; TRBD1 matches at 10 bases. The junction had 6 bases not matched to a gene; V was cut back by 6 bases and J by 7 bases. Germline assignment: CDR1 MNHEY and CDR2 SVGAGI. There are 15 residues in the CDR3. For the CDR3, the DNA is TGTGCCAGCAGCACCGACAGGGGGCGAAATTCACCCCTCCACTTT. It specifies CASSTDRGRNSPLHF.

This clonotype was recorded many times. The chain has TRBV2 and TRBJ1-4, with D perhaps matching TRBD1 (5 bases). This CDR3 is built from 13 residues. Trimming left V 4 bases short and J 7 bases short, with 10 bases between. Germline CDR1 SNHLY, CDR2 FYNNEI. The CDR3 here is CASSATEAEKLFF. The CDR3 DNA sequence: TGTGCCAGCAGTGCGACAGAGGCTGAAAAACTGTTTTTT.

The chain joins TRBV24-1 to TRBJ2-1; D possibly corresponds to TRBD2 (6 bases). The V end lost 5 bases, the J end lost 0 bases, and 7 bases lay between the germline ends. From germline, CDR1 is KGHDR and CDR2 SFDVKD. This CDR3 region has 14 residues. In DNA, the CDR3 is TGTGCCACCAGTGTCGGGGGCTCCTACAATGAGCAGTTCTTC. It yields the protein CATSVGGSYNEQFF.

This clonotype was seen ten or more times. The V call is TRBV24-1, the J call TRBJ2-3, with TRBD1 identical over 7 bases. Losses at the gene ends were 7 bases for V and 6 bases for J; bases not matched to a gene: 9. The CDR3 is made up of 14 amino acids. Germline loops: CDR1 KGHDR, CDR2 SFDVKD. CDR3 in DNA: TGTGCCACCAGCCGACAGGGTGGCGGGGATACGCAGTATTTT. Translated, it gives CATSRQGGGDTQYF.

This clonotype was seen at least ten times. The chain has TRBV21-1 and TRBJ1-1; the table gives TRBD1 as D, unverified against the DNA. TRBV21-1 is shown as a pseudogene. The length of the CDR3 is 15 residues. CDR3 residues: CASSADRGGGTEAFF. CDR3 sequence (DNA): TGTGCCAGCAGCGCGGACAGGGGGGGTGGAACTGAAGCTTTCTTT.